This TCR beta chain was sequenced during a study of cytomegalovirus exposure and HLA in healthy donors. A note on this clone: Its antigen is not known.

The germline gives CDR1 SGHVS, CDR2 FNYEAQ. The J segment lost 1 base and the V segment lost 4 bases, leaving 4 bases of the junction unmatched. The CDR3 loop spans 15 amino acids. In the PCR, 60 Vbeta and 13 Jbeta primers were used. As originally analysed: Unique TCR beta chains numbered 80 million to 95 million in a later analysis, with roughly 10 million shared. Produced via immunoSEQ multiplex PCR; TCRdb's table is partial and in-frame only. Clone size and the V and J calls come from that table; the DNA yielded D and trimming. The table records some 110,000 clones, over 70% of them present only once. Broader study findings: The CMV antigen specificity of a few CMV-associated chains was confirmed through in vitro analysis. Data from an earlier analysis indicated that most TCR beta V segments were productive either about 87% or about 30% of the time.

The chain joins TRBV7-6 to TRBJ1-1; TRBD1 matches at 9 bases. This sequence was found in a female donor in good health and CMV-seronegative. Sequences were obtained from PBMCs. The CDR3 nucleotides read TGTGCCAGCAGCTCGACAGGGGGAGGGAACACTGAAGCTTTCTTT. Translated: CASSSTGGGNTEAFF.